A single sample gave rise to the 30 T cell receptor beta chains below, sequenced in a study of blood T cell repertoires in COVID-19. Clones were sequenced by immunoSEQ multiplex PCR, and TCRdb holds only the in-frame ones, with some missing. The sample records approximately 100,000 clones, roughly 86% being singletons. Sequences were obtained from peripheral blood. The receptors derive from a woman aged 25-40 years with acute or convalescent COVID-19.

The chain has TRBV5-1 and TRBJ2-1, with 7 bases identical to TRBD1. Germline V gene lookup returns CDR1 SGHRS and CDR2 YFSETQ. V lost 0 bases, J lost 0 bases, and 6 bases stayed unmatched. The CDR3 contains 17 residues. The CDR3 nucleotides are TGCGCCAGCAGCTTGGGACAGGGTCGAGGCTCCTACAATGAGCAGTTCTTC. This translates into CASSLGQGRGSYNEQFF. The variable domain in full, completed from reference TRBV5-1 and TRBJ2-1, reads KAGVTQTPRYLIKTRGQQVTLSCSPISGHRSVSWYQQTPGQGLQFLFEYFSETQRNKGNFPGRFSGRQFSNSRSEMNVSTLELGDSALYLCASSLGQGRGSYNEQFFGPGTRLTVL.

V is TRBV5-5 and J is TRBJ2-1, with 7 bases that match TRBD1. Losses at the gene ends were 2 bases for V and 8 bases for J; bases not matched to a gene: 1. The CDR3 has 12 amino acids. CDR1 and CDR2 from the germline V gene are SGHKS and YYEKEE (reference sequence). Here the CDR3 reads CASSFTGDEQFF. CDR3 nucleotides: TGTGCCAGCAGCTTTACAGGGGATGAGCAGTTCTTC.

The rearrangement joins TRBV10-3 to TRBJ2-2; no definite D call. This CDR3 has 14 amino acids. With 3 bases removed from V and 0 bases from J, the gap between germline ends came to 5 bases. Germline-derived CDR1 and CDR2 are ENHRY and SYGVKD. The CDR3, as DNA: TGTGCCATCAGTGATGGGCCGAACACCGGGGAGCTGTTTTTT. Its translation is CAISDGPNTGELFF.

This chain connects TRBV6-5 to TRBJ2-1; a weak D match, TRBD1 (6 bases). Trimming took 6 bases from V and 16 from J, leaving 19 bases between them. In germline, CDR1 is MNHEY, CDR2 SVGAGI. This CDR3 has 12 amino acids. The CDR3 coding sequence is TGTGCCAGCAGACCCTCTCAGGGGTTGCAATTCTTC. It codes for CASRPSQGLQFF.

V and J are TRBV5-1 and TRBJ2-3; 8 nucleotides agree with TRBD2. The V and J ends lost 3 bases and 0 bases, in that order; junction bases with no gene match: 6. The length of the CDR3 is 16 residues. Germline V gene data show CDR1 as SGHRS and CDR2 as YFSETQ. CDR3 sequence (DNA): TGCGCCAGCAGCTACGGGGCGGGGGGTAGCACAGATACGCAGTATTTT. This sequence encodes CASSYGAGGSTDTQYF.

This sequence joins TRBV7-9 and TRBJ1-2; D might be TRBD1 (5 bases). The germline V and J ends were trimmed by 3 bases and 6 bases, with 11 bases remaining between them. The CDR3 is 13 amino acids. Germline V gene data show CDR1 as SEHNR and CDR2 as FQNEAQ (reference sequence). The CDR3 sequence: CASSLGTGDGYTF. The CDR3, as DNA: TGTGCCAGCAGCTTGGGCACGGGGGATGGCTACACCTTC. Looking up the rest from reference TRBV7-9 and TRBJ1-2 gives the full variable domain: DTGVSQNPRHKITKRGQNVTFRCDPISEHNRLYWYRQTLGQGPEFLTYFQNEAQLEKSRLLSDRFSAERPKGSFSTLEIQRTEQGDSAMYLCASSLGTGDGYTFGSGTRLTVV.

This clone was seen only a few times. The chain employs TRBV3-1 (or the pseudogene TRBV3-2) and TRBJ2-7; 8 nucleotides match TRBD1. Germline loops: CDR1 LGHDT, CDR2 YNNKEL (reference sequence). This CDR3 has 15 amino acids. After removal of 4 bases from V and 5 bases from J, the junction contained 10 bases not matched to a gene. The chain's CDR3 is CASSLLDRGVHEQYF. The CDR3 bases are TGTGCCAGCAGCCTACTAGACAGGGGCGTACACGAGCAGTACTTC.

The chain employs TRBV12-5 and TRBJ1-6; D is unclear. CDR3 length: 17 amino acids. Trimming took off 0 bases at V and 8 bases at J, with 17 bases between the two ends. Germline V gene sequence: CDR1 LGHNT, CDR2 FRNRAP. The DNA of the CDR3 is TGTGCTAGTGGTTTGGTAGCCTCCACAGAACTTTATTCACCCCTCCACTTT. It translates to CASGLVASTELYSPLHF. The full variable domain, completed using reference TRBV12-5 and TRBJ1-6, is DARVTQTPRHKVTEMGQEVTMRCQPILGHNTVFWYRQTMMQGLELLAYFRNRAPLDDSGMPKDRFSAEMPDATLATLKIQPSEPRDSAVYFCASGLVASTELYSPLHFGNGTRLTVT.

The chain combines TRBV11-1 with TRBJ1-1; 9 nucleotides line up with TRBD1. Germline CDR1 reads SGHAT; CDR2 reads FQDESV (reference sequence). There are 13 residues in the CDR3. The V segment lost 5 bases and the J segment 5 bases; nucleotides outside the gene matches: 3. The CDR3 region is CASSPGTGTEAFF. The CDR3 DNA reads TGTGCCAGCAGCCCTGGGACAGGGACTGAAGCTTTCTTT.

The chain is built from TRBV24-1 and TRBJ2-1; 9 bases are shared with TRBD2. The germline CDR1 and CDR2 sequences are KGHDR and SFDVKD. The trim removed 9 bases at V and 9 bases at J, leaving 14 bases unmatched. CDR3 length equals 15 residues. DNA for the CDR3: TGTGCCACCGGCTATCCGTCGGCGCGGGAGGGTGAGCAGTTCTTC. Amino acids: CATGYPSAREGEQFF.

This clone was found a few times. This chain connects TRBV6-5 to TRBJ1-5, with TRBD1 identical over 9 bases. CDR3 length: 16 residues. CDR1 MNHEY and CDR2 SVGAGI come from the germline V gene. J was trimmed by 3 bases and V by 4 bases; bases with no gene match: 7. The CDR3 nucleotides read TGTGCCAGCAGTTCGACCGGGACAGGGTTCAATCAGCCCCAGCATTTT. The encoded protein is CASSSTGTGFNQPQHF.

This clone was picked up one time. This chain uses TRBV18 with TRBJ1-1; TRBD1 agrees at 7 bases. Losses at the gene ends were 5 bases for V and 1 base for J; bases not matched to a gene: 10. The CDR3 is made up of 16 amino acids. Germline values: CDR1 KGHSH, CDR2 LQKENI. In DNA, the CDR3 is TGTGCCAGCTCAGCTGGTGGGACAGCCTCGAACACTGAAGCTTTCTTT. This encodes CASSAGGTASNTEAFF.

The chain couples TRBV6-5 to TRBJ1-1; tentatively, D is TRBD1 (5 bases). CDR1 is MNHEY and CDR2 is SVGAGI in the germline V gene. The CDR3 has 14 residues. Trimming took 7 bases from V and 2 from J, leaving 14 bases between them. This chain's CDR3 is CASNAGRGNTEAFF. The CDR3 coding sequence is TGTGCCAGCAACGCAGGGCGGGGAAACACTGAAGCTTTCTTT.

CDR3 nucleotides: TGTGCCAGCAGCTTCGCGCCCGGACAGACCGCCTACGAGCAGTACTTC. It is translated as CASSFAPGQTAYEQYF. This chain joins TRBV13 and TRBJ2-7; a possible D gene is TRBD1 (6 bases). Germline V gene lookup returns CDR1 PRHDT and CDR2 FYEKMQ (reference sequence). This CDR3 is built from 16 residues. Deletions cut 3 bases from V and 2 bases from J, with 17 bases between.

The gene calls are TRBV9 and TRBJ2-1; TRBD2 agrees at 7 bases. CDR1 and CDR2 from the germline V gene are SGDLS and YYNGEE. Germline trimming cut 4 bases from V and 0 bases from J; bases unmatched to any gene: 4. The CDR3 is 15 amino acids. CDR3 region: CASSRLADSYNEQFF. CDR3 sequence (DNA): TGTGCCAGCAGCCGACTAGCCGACTCCTACAATGAGCAGTTCTTC. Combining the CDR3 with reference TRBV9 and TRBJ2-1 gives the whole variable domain DSGVTQTPKHLITATGQRVTLRCSPRSGDLSVYWYQQSLDQGLQFLIQYYNGEERAKGNILERFSAQQFPDLHSELNLSSLELGDSALYFCASSRLADSYNEQFFGPGTRLTVL.

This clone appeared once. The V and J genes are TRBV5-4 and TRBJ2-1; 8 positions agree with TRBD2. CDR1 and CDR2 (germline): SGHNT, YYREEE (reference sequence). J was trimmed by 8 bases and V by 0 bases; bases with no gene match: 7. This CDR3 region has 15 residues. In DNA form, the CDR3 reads TGTGCCAGCAGCTTGGGACTAGCGAAAGAGGATGAGCAGTTCTTC. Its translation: CASSLGLAKEDEQFF.

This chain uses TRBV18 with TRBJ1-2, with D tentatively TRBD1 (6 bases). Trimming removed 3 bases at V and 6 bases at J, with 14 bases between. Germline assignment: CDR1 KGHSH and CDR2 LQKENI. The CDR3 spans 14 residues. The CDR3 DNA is TGTGCCAGCTCACCGGCAGGGGACCACCATGGCTACACCTTC. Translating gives CASSPAGDHHGYTF.

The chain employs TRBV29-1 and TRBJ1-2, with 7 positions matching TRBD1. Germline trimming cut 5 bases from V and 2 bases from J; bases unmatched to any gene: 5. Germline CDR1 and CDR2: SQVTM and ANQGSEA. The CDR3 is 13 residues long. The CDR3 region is CSVTPGQNYGYTF. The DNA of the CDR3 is TGCAGCGTTACGCCGGGACAGAACTATGGCTACACCTTC. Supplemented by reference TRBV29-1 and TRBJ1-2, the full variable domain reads SAVISQKPSRDICQRGTSLTIQCQVDSQVTMMFWYRQQPGQSLTLIATANQGSEATYESGFVIDKFPISRPNLTFSTLTVSNMSPEDSSIYLCSVTPGQNYGYTFGSGTRLTVV.

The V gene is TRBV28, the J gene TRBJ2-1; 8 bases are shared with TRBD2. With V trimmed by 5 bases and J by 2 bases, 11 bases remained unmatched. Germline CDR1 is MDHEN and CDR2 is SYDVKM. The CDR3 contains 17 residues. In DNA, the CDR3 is TGTGCCAGCAGTGATGATGCCGGGGGGGCCGCCTACAATGAGCAGTTCTTC. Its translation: CASSDDAGGAAYNEQFF.

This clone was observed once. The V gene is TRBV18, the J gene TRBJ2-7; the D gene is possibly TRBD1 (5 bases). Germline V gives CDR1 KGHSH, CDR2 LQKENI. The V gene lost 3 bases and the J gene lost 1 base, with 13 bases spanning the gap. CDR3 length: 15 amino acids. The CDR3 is CASSPTRQTSYEQYF. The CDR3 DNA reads TGTGCCAGCTCACCTACGAGACAGACTTCCTACGAGCAGTACTTC.

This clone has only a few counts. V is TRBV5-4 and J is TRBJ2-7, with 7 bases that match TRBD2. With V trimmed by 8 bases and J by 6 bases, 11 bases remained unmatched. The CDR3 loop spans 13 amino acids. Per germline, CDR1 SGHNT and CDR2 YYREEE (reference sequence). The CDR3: CASSLAVGLEQYF. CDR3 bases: TGTGCCAGTTCCCTAGCGGTTGGTCTCGAGCAGTACTTC.

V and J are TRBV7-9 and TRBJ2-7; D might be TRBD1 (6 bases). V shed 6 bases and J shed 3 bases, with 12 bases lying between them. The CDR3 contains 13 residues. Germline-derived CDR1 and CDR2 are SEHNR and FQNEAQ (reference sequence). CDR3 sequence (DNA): TGTGCCAGCAGTCCGGGACACTTCTACGAGCAGTACTTC. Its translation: CASSPGHFYEQYF.

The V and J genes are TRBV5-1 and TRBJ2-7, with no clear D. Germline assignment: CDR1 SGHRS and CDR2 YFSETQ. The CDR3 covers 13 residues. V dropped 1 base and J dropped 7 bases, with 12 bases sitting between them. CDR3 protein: CASSLTNMWEQYF. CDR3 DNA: TGCGCCAGCAGCTTGACTAATATGTGGGAGCAGTACTTC.

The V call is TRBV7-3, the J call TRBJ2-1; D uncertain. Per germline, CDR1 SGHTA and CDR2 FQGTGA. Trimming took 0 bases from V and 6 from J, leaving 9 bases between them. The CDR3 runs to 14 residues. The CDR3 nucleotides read TGTGCCAGCAGCTTAACTCGTGGAGCCAATGAGCAGTTCTTC. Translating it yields CASSLTRGANEQFF.

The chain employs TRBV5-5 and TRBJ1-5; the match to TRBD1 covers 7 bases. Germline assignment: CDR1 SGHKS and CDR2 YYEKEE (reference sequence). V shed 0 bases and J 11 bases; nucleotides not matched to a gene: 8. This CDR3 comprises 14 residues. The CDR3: CASSLDTGAMAQHF. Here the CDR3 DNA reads TGTGCCAGCAGCTTGGACACAGGGGCAATGGCCCAGCATTTT.

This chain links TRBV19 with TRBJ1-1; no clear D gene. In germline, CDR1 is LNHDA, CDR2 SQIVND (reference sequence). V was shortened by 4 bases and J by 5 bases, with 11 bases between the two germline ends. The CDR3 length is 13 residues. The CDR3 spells CASSNREGTEAFF. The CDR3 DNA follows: TGTGCCAGTAGTAATAGGGAGGGAACTGAAGCTTTCTTT.

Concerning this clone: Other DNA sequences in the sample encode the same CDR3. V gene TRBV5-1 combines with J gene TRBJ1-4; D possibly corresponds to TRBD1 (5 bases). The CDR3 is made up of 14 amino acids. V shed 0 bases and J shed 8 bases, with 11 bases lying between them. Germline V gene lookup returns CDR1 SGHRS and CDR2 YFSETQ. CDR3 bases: TGCGCCAGCAGCTTGGGGCAGGGTGGCGAAAAACTGTTTTTT. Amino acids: CASSLGQGGEKLFF.

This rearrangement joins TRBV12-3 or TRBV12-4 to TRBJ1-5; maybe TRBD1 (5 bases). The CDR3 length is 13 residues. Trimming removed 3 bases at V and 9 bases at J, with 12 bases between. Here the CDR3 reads CASSFGGGRPQHF. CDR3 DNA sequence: TGTGCCAGCAGTTTTGGGGGAGGGCGGCCCCAGCATTTT.

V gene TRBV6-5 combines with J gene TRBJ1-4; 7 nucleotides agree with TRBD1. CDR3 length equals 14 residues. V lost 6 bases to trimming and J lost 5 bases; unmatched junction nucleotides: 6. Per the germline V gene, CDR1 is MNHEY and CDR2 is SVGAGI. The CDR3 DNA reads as TGTGCCAGCAGCCTACCGACAGGGAATGAAAAACTGTTTTTT. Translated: CASSLPTGNEKLFF.

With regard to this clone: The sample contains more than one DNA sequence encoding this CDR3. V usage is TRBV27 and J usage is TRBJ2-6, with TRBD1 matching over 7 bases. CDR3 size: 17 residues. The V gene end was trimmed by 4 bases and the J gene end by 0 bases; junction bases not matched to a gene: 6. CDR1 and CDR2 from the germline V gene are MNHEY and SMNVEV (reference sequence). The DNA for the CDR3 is TGTGCCAGCAGTTCGGGGCAGGGGGTCTCTGGGGCCAACGTCCTGACTTTC. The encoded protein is CASSSGQGVSGANVLTF.